This T cell receptor (beta chain) was observed in a study of cytomegalovirus exposure and HLA in healthy donors (dated by TCRdb to 2017 to 2019). Regarding the complete study: The 700 or so repertoires of the first cohort and the roughly 120 validation repertoires were produced on the same platform, according to a later analysis. Along with the approximately 650-subject first cohort, a separate validation cohort of over 90 different subjects was used. The study aimed to test whether cataloging public T cell receptors could reveal signatures of past pathogen exposure. To predict cytomegalovirus infection status, the study combined high-throughput TCR immunosequencing, statistical association of individual TCRs with disease status, and machine learning. The paper as a whole reports these results and caveats: Across donors, most TCR sequences were observed very rarely, whereas some public TCRs were present in many individuals. A later analysis had no HLA typing for the validation cohort, so co-occurrence there was scored across all 130 or so repertoires. A total of 150 to 200 TCR beta chains were listed by the study as associated with cytomegalovirus. In a later analysis, TCRs clustered in the first cohort were found to also tend to co-occur in the 120 validation repertoires, with 94% of cluster scores above 0. The classifier was reported to diagnose cytomegalovirus status with high specificity and sensitivity in both the original cohort and the validation cohort. In vitro tests confirmed that three of the cytomegalovirus-associated TCR beta chains recognize cytomegalovirus antigens. The authors suggested that the approach could potentially be generalized to other disease states and immunological phenotypes.

From the cysteine through the phenylalanine, the CDR3 covers 15 amino acids. The retained sequence is limited to the CDR3, 45 bases, with the frame set at the first base. Via the germline V gene, CDR1 is MGHDK and CDR2 SYGVNS. Cut back by 1 base and 0 bases, the V and J ends lie 9 bases apart. The donors were included in the validation cohort of 120 subjects, a group kept apart from the roughly 700-subject first cohort. Library method: the immunoSEQ multiplex PCR assay. The authors processed their data as follows. A statistical classification framework was developed to diagnose cytomegalovirus status using the catalog of TCR beta chain sequences. Here the immuneACCESS table is served through TCRdb, limited to in-frame sequences with V and J called. Missing clones are a known gap in these copies; in checked studies unresolved V genes cover under half, and the rest lacks a known reason. The DNA was the basis for D and trimming; V, J and clone size are from that table. This sample holds around 95,000 clones; approximately 81% were observed only once. The leading ten clones occupy approximately 22% of the sample.

A note on this clone: Its specific antigen is unknown. Per-base qualities were not stored, and no clone one base away is much larger.

The TCR was taken from a man younger than 30 in good health and CMV-seropositive. Sequencing used PBMCs. The V and J genes are TRBV25-1 and TRBJ1-1, with a weak D call of TRBD1 (5 bases match). For the CDR3, the sequence is CASSEWAGLNTEAFF. The DNA reads as follows: TGTGCCAGCAGTGAATGGGCAGGGCTGAACACTGAAGCTTTCTTT.